A selection of T cell receptor beta chains follows, all from one sample in a study of T cells in Graves' hyperthyroidism and ophthalmopathy. TCRdb reprocessed the multiplex PCR reads via MiXCR and lists one record per CDR3 protein. In the table there are about 520,000 distinct CDR3 sequences, approximately 25% of which are singletons. The sample consisted of blood. These receptors were obtained from a woman in her thirties with Graves' ophthalmopathy. Both conserved end residues are part of each CDR3. The D gene is left open where the match is weak. A row's size may be missing; if present it is once, few, many or a size class.

j_call d_call clone_size v_call cdr3_nt cdr3_aa
TRBJ2-5 TRBD2 many TRBV7-8 TGTGCCAGCAGCTTAGCGGGGGTGCGGGGGGGCCTCGAGACCCAGTACTTC CASSLAGVRGGLETQYF
TRBJ2-7 TRBD2 . TRBV20-1 TGCAGTGCTAGACCTAGCGGGAGGGCCGGGGAGCAGTACTTC CSARPSGRAGEQYF
TRBJ2-2 TRBD2 few TRBV27 TGTGCCAGCAGGTCCCTGGGACTAGCGGGGGGGCCGGACACCGGGGAGCTGTTTTTT CASRSLGLAGGPDTGELFF
TRBJ2-5 . many TRBV6-2/TRBV6-3 TGTGCCAGCAGCAGACGGACCCCAGAGACCCAGTACTTC CASSRRTPETQYF
TRBJ1-5 . many TRBV27 TGTGCCAGCAGTCAGTTTAATCAGCCCCAGCATTTT CASSQFNQPQHF
TRBJ2-2 TRBD1 few TRBV12-3/TRBV12-4 TGTGCCAGCAGTCCCCGGGACAGGGCCACCGGGGAGCTGTTTTTT CASSPRDRATGELFF
TRBJ1-1 . few TRBV6-1 TGTGCCAGCAGTAGCCCACCAGGGGAAGCTTTCTTT CASSSPPGEAFF
TRBJ1-1 . many TRBV11-2 TGTGCCAGCAGCGATTATTCTGACAGGACGAACACTGAAGCTTTCTTT CASSDYSDRTNTEAFF
TRBJ1-2 . . TRBV28 TGTGCCAGCAGTTTGGCCGGGGCTTATAACTATGGCTACACCTTC CASSLAGAYNYGYTF
TRBJ2-7 . many TRBV5-1 TGCGCCAGCAGCTTGTCGGGGGGCTTTGAGCAGTACTTC CASSLSGGFEQYF
TRBJ1-2 TRBD1 few TRBV12-3/TRBV12-4 TGTGCCAGCAGTGTTTCCGGGACAGGCCCCTATGGCTACACCTTC CASSVSGTGPYGYTF
TRBJ1-5 . many TRBV6-2/TRBV6-3 TGTGCCAGCAGTTATAATAGCAATCAGCCCCAGCATTTT CASSYNSNQPQHF
TRBJ2-5 TRBD2 few TRBV6-5 TGTGCCAGCAGTTACGCGGGAGTGGAGACCCAGTACTTC CASSYAGVETQYF
TRBJ2-2 . many TRBV12-3/TRBV12-4 TGTGCCACCATTAGGGAAAACACCGGGGAGCTGTTTTTT CATIRENTGELFF
TRBJ2-7 . many TRBV2 TGTGCCACCACGGTGCCCCCATACGAGCAGTACTTC CATTVPPYEQYF
TRBJ2-2 TRBD1 . TRBV6-2/TRBV6-3 TGTGCCAGCAGTGACAGGGGGCCTGGAACCGGGGAGCTGTTTTTT CASSDRGPGTGELFF
TRBJ2-7 . many TRBV20-1 TGCAGTGCTACACAGGGTAGGGGATCATACGAGCAGTACTTC CSATQGRGSYEQYF
TRBJ2-2 TRBD2 . TRBV28 TGTGCCAGCAGTTTAGGACTAGCGGCGAACACCGGGGAGCTGTGGTTT CASSLGLAANTGELWF
TRBJ2-7 . many TRBV12-3/TRBV12-4 TGTGCCAGCAGTTTGTGGGGCCACGAGCAGTACTTC CASSLWGHEQYF
TRBJ2-7 TRBD1 . TRBV6-5 TGTGCCAGCAGTTACGCCGGGACAGGGGACGAGCAGTACTTC CASSYAGTGDEQYF
TRBJ2-7 TRBD1 many TRBV19 TGTGCCAGTAGTATAGGCAGGGGGCAGGAGCAGTACTTC CASSIGRGQEQYF
TRBJ1-1 . many TRBV11-2 TGTGCCAGCAGGAACAGAAGGGATGCTTTCTTT CASRNRRDAFF
TRBJ2-7 . many TRBV13 TGTGCCAGCAGCTCGGGCCCTTCCCTTTACGAGCAGTACTTC CASSSGPSLYEQYF
TRBJ2-2 . many TRBV6-1 TGTGCCAGCAGTGAGGCCGACAGGACCACCGGGGAGCTGTTTTTT CASSEADRTTGELFF
TRBJ2-7 . many TRBV9 TGTGCCAGCAGCGTAGGGCTAGAGACAGCCACCTACGAGCAGTACTTC CASSVGLETATYEQYF
TRBJ1-1 . . TRBV6-2/TRBV6-3 TGTGCCAGCAGTTACTCCCCCGGACTCAGGAGCACTGAAGCTTTCTTT CASSYSPGLRSTEAFF
TRBJ2-2 . . TRBV10-1 TGCGCCAGCAGTGTAGCCAGGGCCGGGACCGGGGAGCTGTTTTTT CASSVARAGTGELFF
TRBJ1-5 . many TRBV24-1 TGTGCCACCAGTGCCCCAGGCAGGGGGCCCCAGCATTTT CATSAPGRGPQHF
TRBJ2-4 . . TRBV7-9 TGTGCCAGCAGCCCAAAGGGGCACGGAAACATTCAGTACTTC CASSPKGHGNIQYF
TRBJ2-5 TRBD1 . TRBV18 TGTGCCAGCTCACTCCGGGACAGGGGGAGGCAAGAGACCCAGTACTTC CASSLRDRGRQETQYF
TRBJ1-5 . many TRBV28 TGTGCCAGCAGTTCCACAGGGTGGAAGGGCGATCAGCCCCAGCATTTT CASSSTGWKGDQPQHF
TRBJ1-5 . many TRBV6-1 TGTGCCAGCAGTGAACATTTGGGGGTTGGGAATCAGCCCCAGCATTTT CASSEHLGVGNQPQHF
TRBJ2-5 . . TRBV20-1 TGCAGTGCCCAAGGGGGTGAGACCCAGTACTTC CSAQGGETQYF
TRBJ2-7 TRBD2 . TRBV12-3/TRBV12-4 TGTGCCAGCGGGCTAGCGGGGGAGTCCTACGAGCAGTACTTC CASGLAGESYEQYF
TRBJ2-5 . many TRBV29-1 TGCAGCGTTGACAGGGAGTTTGGAGAGACCCAGTACTTC CSVDREFGETQYF
TRBJ1-4 . many TRBV6-2/TRBV6-3 TGTGCCAGCAGTTATCCAGGGATTAATGAAAAACTGTTTTTT CASSYPGINEKLFF
TRBJ2-2 TRBD2 few TRBV12-3/TRBV12-4 TGTGCCAGCAGTTTAGGCAGCGGGAGCTCCGGGGAGCTGTTTTTT CASSLGSGSSGELFF
TRBJ1-1 . many TRBV2 TGTGCCAGCGGGTGGGGCGGAGGTACTGAAGCTTTCTTT CASGWGGGTEAFF
TRBJ2-5 TRBD2 many TRBV6-2/TRBV6-3 TGTGCCAGCAGTCGCGGGGGGCGACAAGAGACCCAGTACTTC CASSRGGRQETQYF
TRBJ2-5 . . TRBV20-1 TGCAGTGCTAGAGATTATAAAGGGGCAGGCAATCCTCCAGAGACCCAGTACTTC CSARDYKGAGNPPETQYF